A selection of T cell receptor beta chains follows, all from one sample in a study of T cell responses to AZD1222 COVID-19 vaccine. The assay was immunoSEQ multiplex PCR, and TCRdb's table has in-frame clones only and misses some. The profile covers some 150,000 clones, with about 92% appearing a single time and 1.5% to 2% taken by the ten largest. The source was peripheral blood, collected on day 0 of AZD1222 vaccination. The receptors derive from an adult in good health. CDR3s include the opening cysteine and the closing phenylalanine or tryptophan. Fields, in order: CDR3 DNA, CDR3 protein, V gene, clone size, J gene, D gene. The D gene is left open where the match is weak. Size is omitted from some rows. Given values are once, few, many or a class for expanded clones.

DNA: TGTGCCAGCTCACTCGACAGGGGAGTTCGCAACAATCAGCCCCAGCATTTT
CDR3: CASSLDRGVRNNQPQHF
V: TRBV18
size: once
J: TRBJ1-5
D: TRBD1

DNA: TGTGCCAGCAGCCTTGGGGGTCGGGAGACCCAGTACTTC
CDR3: CASSLGGRETQYF
V: TRBV3-1/TRBV3-2
size: -
J: TRBJ2-5
D: -

DNA: TGTGCCAGCAGCAAAAACAGGGGCCAAGAGACCCAGTACTTC
CDR3: CASSKNRGQETQYF
V: TRBV6-5
size: -
J: TRBJ2-5
D: TRBD1

DNA: TGTGCCAGCAGTTATAGCCGGACAGGGCACCCCTACAATGAGCAGTTCTTC
CDR3: CASSYSRTGHPYNEQFF
V: TRBV6-2/TRBV6-3
size: -
J: TRBJ2-1
D: TRBD1

DNA: TGTGCCAGCTCCCTCCAAAAGGTCCCAGAGACCCAGTACTTC
CDR3: CASSLQKVPETQYF
V: TRBV18
size: -
J: TRBJ2-5
D: -

DNA: TGCGCCAGCAGCCCCGCCCTTGGGGACAGTTTAGGCTACACCTTC
CDR3: CASSPALGDSLGYTF
V: TRBV5-1
size: -
J: TRBJ1-2
D: TRBD1

DNA: TGCGCCAGCAGCCCCGGGACAACTAGCACAGATACGCAGTATTTT
CDR3: CASSPGTTSTDTQYF
V: TRBV5-1
size: -
J: TRBJ2-3
D: -

DNA: TGTGCCAGCAGTGAAGATTGGGGGAGCACCATATATTTT
CDR3: CASSEDWGSTIYF
V: TRBV6-1
size: -
J: TRBJ1-3
D: -

DNA: TGTGCCAGCTCACCGGGCCGGAATGGCTACACCTTC
CDR3: CASSPGRNGYTF
V: TRBV18
size: -
J: TRBJ1-2
D: -

DNA: TGTGCCAGCTCTAGCGGGGAAGCGGGTACGCAGTATTTT
CDR3: CASSSGEAGTQYF
V: TRBV6-5
size: -
J: TRBJ2-3
D: TRBD2

DNA: TGTGCCAGCAGTTACTCGACATTCTATGGCTACACCTTC
CDR3: CASSYSTFYGYTF
V: TRBV6-5
size: once
J: TRBJ1-2
D: -

DNA: TGTGCCACCCGCGACGGAGGTGAAAAACTGTTTTTT
CDR3: CATRDGGEKLFF
V: TRBV19
size: -
J: TRBJ1-4
D: -

DNA: TGCGCCAGCAGCTTGGCACCCGGGACAATATACGAGCAGTACTTC
CDR3: CASSLAPGTIYEQYF
V: TRBV5-1
size: once
J: TRBJ2-7
D: -

DNA: TGTGCCAGCAGCTTAGCGGGTCAAGATACGCAGTATTTT
CDR3: CASSLAGQDTQYF
V: TRBV7-2
size: -
J: TRBJ2-3
D: -

DNA: TGTGCCAGCTCACTGTCCCTTTTGACAGGGGGATTTGTCGGCTACACCTTC
CDR3: CASSLSLLTGGFVGYTF
V: TRBV18
size: -
J: TRBJ1-2
D: TRBD1

DNA: TGTGCCAGCAGTGAGTCGACTAGCGGGAACACAGATACGCAGTATTTT
CDR3: CASSESTSGNTDTQYF
V: TRBV6-4
size: -
J: TRBJ2-3
D: TRBD2

DNA: TGTGCCAGCAGTCAGACAGGCCCCTATGGCTACACCTTC
CDR3: CASSQTGPYGYTF
V: TRBV6-5
size: -
J: TRBJ1-2
D: -

DNA: TGTGCTAGTGGTTTATCCGCGATCAACTATGGCTACACCTTC
CDR3: CASGLSAINYGYTF
V: TRBV12-5
size: -
J: TRBJ1-2
D: -

DNA: TGTGCCAGCAGCTTAGAGGGGGACACTGAAGCTTTCTTT
CDR3: CASSLEGDTEAFF
V: TRBV11-3
size: -
J: TRBJ1-1
D: -

DNA: TGTGCCAGCAGCATCAGGACAGGGTTTGGCTACACCTTC
CDR3: CASSIRTGFGYTF
V: TRBV7-2
size: -
J: TRBJ1-2
D: TRBD1

DNA: TGTGCCAGCGGGGGACAGGGTGGTAGCAATCAGCCCCAGCATTTT
CDR3: CASGGQGGSNQPQHF
V: TRBV9
size: -
J: TRBJ1-5
D: TRBD1

DNA: TGTGCCAGCAGCCCCCGTGCTGAAGCTTTCTTT
CDR3: CASSPRAEAFF
V: TRBV7-2
size: -
J: TRBJ1-1
D: -

DNA: TGTGCCAGCAGCCGAACCACGTGGACTGAAGCTTTCTTT
CDR3: CASSRTTWTEAFF
V: TRBV16
size: -
J: TRBJ1-1
D: -

DNA: TGTGCTAGTGGTTTCCTCGGCGAGACCCAGTACTTC
CDR3: CASGFLGETQYF
V: TRBV12-5
size: -
J: TRBJ2-5
D: -

DNA: TGTGCCAGCAGCCGAGGGGGCACTTATGGCTACACCTTC
CDR3: CASSRGGTYGYTF
V: TRBV14
size: few
J: TRBJ1-2
D: TRBD1

DNA: TGTGCCAGCAGTTACTCGGCTGCGGGGACAGGTGAAGCTTTCTTT
CDR3: CASSYSAAGTGEAFF
V: TRBV6-5
size: -
J: TRBJ1-1
D: TRBD1

DNA: TGTGCCAGCAGTGACTCGACTCAATGTGGAGTTTGGGCCGGGGAGCTGTTTTTT
CDR3: CASSDSTQCGVWAGELFF
V: TRBV6-4
size: -
J: TRBJ2-2
D: -

DNA: TGTGCCAGCAGCCGGACGACTGTAGAAGCTTTCTTT
CDR3: CASSRTTVEAFF
V: TRBV13
size: -
J: TRBJ1-1
D: -

DNA: TGCGCCAGCAGCTTTACAGGCATTGGAAACACCATATATTTT
CDR3: CASSFTGIGNTIYF
V: TRBV5-1
size: -
J: TRBJ1-3
D: -

DNA: TGTGCCAGCAGCTTGGGGTCCCACACCTACGAGCAGTACTTC
CDR3: CASSLGSHTYEQYF
V: TRBV7-9
size: -
J: TRBJ2-7
D: -

DNA: TGCGCCAGCAGCTTGATTGGAGGGACAGGAGGGTCCTACGAGCAGTACTTC
CDR3: CASSLIGGTGGSYEQYF
V: TRBV5-1
size: -
J: TRBJ2-7
D: TRBD1

DNA: TGTGCCACCAGTGACCCCGGACAGGGCTACGAGCAGTACTTC
CDR3: CATSDPGQGYEQYF
V: TRBV24-1
size: -
J: TRBJ2-7
D: TRBD1

DNA: TGTGCCAGCAGTACCGCCGGACGTCTGACTTCTGTTACTAGCCAGTACTTC
CDR3: CASSTAGRLTSVTSQYF
V: TRBV6-2/TRBV6-3
size: -
J: TRBJ2-7
D: -

DNA: TGTGCCAGCAGCTTAGTCCCCGGCAGGGGCCAGAACACTGAAGCTTTCTTT
CDR3: CASSLVPGRGQNTEAFF
V: TRBV7-9
size: -
J: TRBJ1-1
D: -

DNA: TGTGCCAGCAGCTTAGGGGCCGACAGGGTCGAGACCCAGTACTTC
CDR3: CASSLGADRVETQYF
V: TRBV11-3
size: -
J: TRBJ2-5
D: TRBD1

DNA: TGTGCCAGCAGCTCACAGGGTAACACTGAAGCTTTCTTT
CDR3: CASSSQGNTEAFF
V: TRBV7-2
size: -
J: TRBJ1-1
D: -

DNA: TGTGCCAGCAGTTTGGGATCTCTGGAGACCCAGTACTTC
CDR3: CASSLGSLETQYF
V: TRBV12-3/TRBV12-4
size: -
J: TRBJ2-5
D: -

DNA: TGTGCCAGTAGACTGACACCCTTCTCTGGAAACACCATATATTTT
CDR3: CASRLTPFSGNTIYF
V: TRBV19
size: -
J: TRBJ1-3
D: -

DNA: TGTGCCAGTAGTATCCCGAGACAGGGGGAGTATGGCTACACCTTC
CDR3: CASSIPRQGEYGYTF
V: TRBV19
size: -
J: TRBJ1-2
D: TRBD1

DNA: TGTGCCAGCTCACCACCGGACTCCTTAGCGAGCACAGATACGCAGTATTTT
CDR3: CASSPPDSLASTDTQYF
V: TRBV18
size: -
J: TRBJ2-3
D: -

DNA: TGCGCCAGCGGCCGGGACAGGAACACTGAAGCTTTCTTT
CDR3: CASGRDRNTEAFF
V: TRBV5-1
size: -
J: TRBJ1-1
D: TRBD1

DNA: TGTGCCAGCAGCCAGGGACTAGCGGGCGCTCCGACCTACGAGCAGTACTTC
CDR3: CASSQGLAGAPTYEQYF
V: TRBV4-2
size: -
J: TRBJ2-7
D: TRBD2

DNA: TGTGCCAGCAGTTACTCCGGACAGGGGGCTGAAGCTTTCTTT
CDR3: CASSYSGQGAEAFF
V: TRBV6-6
size: -
J: TRBJ1-1
D: TRBD1

DNA: TGCGCCAGCAGCAGGGCCGGGAGGGATGATGAAAAACTGTTTTTT
CDR3: CASSRAGRDDEKLFF
V: TRBV5-1
size: -
J: TRBJ1-4
D: -

DNA: TGCGCCAGCAGTGAATCCGGGACAGGGTTGATACAGCCCCAGCATTTT
CDR3: CASSESGTGLIQPQHF
V: TRBV10-1
size: -
J: TRBJ1-5
D: TRBD1

DNA: TGCGCCAGCAGCTTGGTGAGTCAGACCGGTGAAGCTTTCTTT
CDR3: CASSLVSQTGEAFF
V: TRBV5-1
size: once
J: TRBJ1-1
D: -